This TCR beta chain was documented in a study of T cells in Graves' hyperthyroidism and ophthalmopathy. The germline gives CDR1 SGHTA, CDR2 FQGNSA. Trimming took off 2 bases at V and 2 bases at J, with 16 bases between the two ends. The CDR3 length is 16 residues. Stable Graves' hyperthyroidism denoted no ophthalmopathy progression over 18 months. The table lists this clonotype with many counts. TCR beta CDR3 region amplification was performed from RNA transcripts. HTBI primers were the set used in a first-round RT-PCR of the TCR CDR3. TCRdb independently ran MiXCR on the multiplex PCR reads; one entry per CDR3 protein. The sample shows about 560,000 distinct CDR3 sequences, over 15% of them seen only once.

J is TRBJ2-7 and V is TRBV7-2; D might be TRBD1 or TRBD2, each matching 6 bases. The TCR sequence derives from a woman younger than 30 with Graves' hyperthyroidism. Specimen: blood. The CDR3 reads CASSLMGGSGAYEQYF. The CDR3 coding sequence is TGTGCCAGCAGCTTAATGGGGGGCTCCGGTGCCTACGAGCAGTACTTC.